The present T cell receptor beta chain was sequenced within a study of OX40 agonist ivuxolimab in advanced cancers. Findings and limits, study-wide: Expanded clones were, on average, more numerous in CD8+ T cells than in CD4+.

Clones were read by immunoSEQ multiplex PCR, and TCRdb kept only the in-frame ones, dropping some. Of about 46,000 clones listed, about four fifths are singletons. The CDR3 consists of 14 residues. Germline V CDR1 and CDR2: MNHNY, SVGAGI (reference sequence). V was pared by 6 bases and J by 4 bases, with 16 bases between. About this clone itself: Its cognate antigen is unknown.

If patients had autoimmune disease history or systemic immunosuppression, they were excluded. The source is an adult with an advanced solid tumor such as melanoma, head and neck, liver or kidney cancer. Sequenced here: CD4+ or CD8+ T cells sorted from blood, sampled in a trial of the OX40 agonist ivuxolimab. This rearrangement joins TRBV6-6 to TRBJ2-7; D not certain. The CDR3 nucleotides read TGTGCCAGCAGGAGTCGGTTACATTTATACGAGCAGTACTTC. This codes for CASRSRLHLYEQYF.